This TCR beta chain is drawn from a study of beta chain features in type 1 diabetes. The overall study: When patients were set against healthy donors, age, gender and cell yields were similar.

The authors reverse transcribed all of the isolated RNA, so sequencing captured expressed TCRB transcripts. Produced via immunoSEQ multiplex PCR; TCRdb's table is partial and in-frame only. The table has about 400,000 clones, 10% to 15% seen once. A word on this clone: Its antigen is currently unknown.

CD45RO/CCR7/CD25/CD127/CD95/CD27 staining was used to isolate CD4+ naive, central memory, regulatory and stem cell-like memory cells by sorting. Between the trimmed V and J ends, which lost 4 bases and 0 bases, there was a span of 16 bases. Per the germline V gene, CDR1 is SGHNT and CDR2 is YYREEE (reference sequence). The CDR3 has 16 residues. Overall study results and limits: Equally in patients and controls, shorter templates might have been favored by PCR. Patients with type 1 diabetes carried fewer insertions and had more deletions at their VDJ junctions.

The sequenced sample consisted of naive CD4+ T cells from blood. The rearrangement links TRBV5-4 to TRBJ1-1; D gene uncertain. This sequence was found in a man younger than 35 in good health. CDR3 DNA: TGTGCCAGCAGCGACTTGACGGTTCAGATGAACACTGAAGCTTTCTTT. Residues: CASSDLTVQMNTEAFF.